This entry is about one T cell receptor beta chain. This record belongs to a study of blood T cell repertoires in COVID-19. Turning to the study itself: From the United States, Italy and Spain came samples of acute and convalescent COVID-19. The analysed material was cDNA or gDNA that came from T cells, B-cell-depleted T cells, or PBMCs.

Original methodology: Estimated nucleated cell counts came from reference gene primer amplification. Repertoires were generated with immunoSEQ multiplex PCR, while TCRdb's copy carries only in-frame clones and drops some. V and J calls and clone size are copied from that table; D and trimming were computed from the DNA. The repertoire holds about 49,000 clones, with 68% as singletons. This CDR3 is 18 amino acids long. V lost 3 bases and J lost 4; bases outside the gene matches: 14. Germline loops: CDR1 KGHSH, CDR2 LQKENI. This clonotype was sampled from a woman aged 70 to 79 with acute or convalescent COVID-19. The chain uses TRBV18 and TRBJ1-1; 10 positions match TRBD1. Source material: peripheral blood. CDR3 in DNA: TGTGCCAGCTCACCCTTCGATGGACAGGGGGGAAGCGGCACTGAAGCTTTCTTT. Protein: CASSPFDGQGGSGTEAFF.